The 22 T cell receptor beta chains listed next were all sequenced from one sample in a study of blood T cell repertoires in COVID-19 (dated by TCRdb to the early 2020s). Libraries were made using the immunoSEQ multiplex PCR assay. The immuneACCESS repertoire file appears here via TCRdb, limited to in-frame rearrangements. These files lack a portion of the clones; in checked studies, under half of the deficit traces to unresolved V genes, and the cause of the others is not known. The sample table holds approximately 240,000 clones, of which roughly nine tenths were seen once. Jointly, the top ten make up approximately 3.1% of the sample. Source material: PBMCs or T cells enriched from blood (not recorded which). Source of these receptors: a woman in her 50s in a cohort exposed to, infected with or recovered from COVID-19 (not recorded which).

The chain joins TRBV28 to TRBJ1-2, with 12 bases that match TRBD1. This CDR3 region has 16 residues. Germline lookup yields CDR1 MDHEN and CDR2 SYDVKM. V was pared by 7 bases and J by 3 bases, with 9 bases of the junction left unmatched. This CDR3 is CASNIGTGGAYYGYTF. Here the CDR3 DNA reads TGTGCCAGCAACATCGGGACAGGGGGCGCCTACTATGGCTACACCTTC.

Only one count was recorded for this clone. The chain combines TRBV7-2 with TRBJ2-7; 8 positions match TRBD2. With V trimmed by 1 base and J by 3 bases, 2 bases remained unmatched. The CDR3 is made up of 14 amino acids. From germline, CDR1 is SGHTA and CDR2 FQGNSA. CDR3 coding DNA: TGTGCCAGCAGCTTAGGAGGGACTAGCTACGAGCAGTACTTC. Translated: CASSLGGTSYEQYF.

The chain carries TRBV12-3 or TRBV12-4 and TRBJ1-5, with D unresolved. V shed 5 bases and J shed 4 bases, with 9 bases lying between them. The length of the CDR3 is 13 residues. The CDR3 bases are TGTGCCAGCAGTGCGGCAGAGAATCAGCCCCAGCATTTT. It codes for CASSAAENQPQHF.

This clone was seen a handful of times. The chain is built from TRBV4-2 and TRBJ2-7; TRBD1 is a possible D gene (6 bases). Trimming left V 4 bases short and J 0 bases short, with 16 bases between. Per the germline V gene, CDR1 is LGHNA and CDR2 is YNFKEQ. The CDR3 is made up of 16 amino acids. This CDR3 is CASSREGTGHSYEQYF. In DNA form, the CDR3 reads TGTGCCAGCAGCCGAGAGGGGACGGGACACTCCTACGAGCAGTACTTC.

This sequence joins TRBV21-1 and TRBJ1-2; the table calls TRBD1, which could not be checked here. TRBV21-1 is deemed a pseudogene. The CDR3 runs to 15 residues. The DNA for the CDR3 is TGTGCCAGCAGCACTTGCTACTTGGGCCACTATGGCTACACCTTC. Its translation: CASSTCYLGHYGYTF.

V usage is TRBV19 and J usage is TRBJ2-7, with D possibly being TRBD1 (6 bases). In germline, CDR1 is LNHDA, CDR2 SQIVND (reference sequence). There are 16 residues in the CDR3. V lost 3 bases to trimming and J lost 2 bases, with 17 bases between them. Here the CDR3 reads CASSIRSAGEAYEQYF. CDR3 nucleotide sequence: TGTGCCAGTAGTATTCGTTCGGCAGGGGAAGCCTACGAGCAGTACTTC.

This rearrangement joins TRBV28 to TRBJ1-2; tentatively, D is TRBD1 (5 bases). V was cut by 4 bases and J by 3 bases, with 12 bases left in between. The CDR3 contains 14 residues. Germline values: CDR1 MDHEN, CDR2 SYDVKM. Written as DNA, the CDR3 is TGTGCCAGCAGTTCTTTGGGGCGCGACTATGGCTACACCTTC. Translated, it gives CASSSLGRDYGYTF.

The chain joins TRBV5-4 to TRBJ2-1; weak D call: TRBD2 (6 bases). Per the germline V gene, CDR1 is SGHNT and CDR2 is YYREEE (reference sequence). V was clipped by 0 bases and J by 9 bases, with 13 bases between them. The CDR3 spans 14 residues. CDR3 nucleotides: TGTGCCAGCAGCTTGGAGGGAGGATCTGTTGAGCAGTTCTTC. Translation gives CASSLEGGSVEQFF. Combining the CDR3 with reference TRBV5-4 and TRBJ2-1 gives the whole variable domain ETGVTQSPTHLIKTRGQQVTLRCSSQSGHNTVSWYQQALGQGPQFIFQYYREEENGRGNFPPRFSGLQFPNYSSELNVNALELDDSALYLCASSLEGGSVEQFFGPGTRLTVL.

The chain couples TRBV6-5 to TRBJ1-1, with D tentatively TRBD1 (6 bases). Trimming stripped 0 bases from V and 0 bases from J, with 8 bases between. The V gene's germline CDR1 is MNHEY and CDR2 SVGAGI. This CDR3 is built from 15 residues. CDR3 nucleotides: TGTGCCAGCAGTTACTCGGGACACATGAACACTGAAGCTTTCTTT. Amino acid sequence: CASSYSGHMNTEAFF.

The rearrangement uses TRBV6-2 or TRBV6-3 and TRBJ2-7, with 8 bases fitting TRBD1. The CDR3 is 14 amino acids. V dropped 5 bases and J dropped 4; count of bases not matched to a gene: 7. Looked up from germline, CDR1 is MNHEY and CDR2 is SVGEGT. This CDR3 is CASSTDRVRYEQYF. As DNA, the CDR3 is TGTGCCAGCAGTACGGACAGGGTAAGGTACGAGCAGTACTTC.

This chain uses TRBV4-2 with TRBJ2-7, with TRBD2 matching 12 bases. Germline V gene sequence: CDR1 LGHNA, CDR2 YNFKEQ. With V trimmed by 1 base and J by 3 bases, 4 bases remained unmatched. The CDR3 extends over 16 amino acids. The CDR3 spells CASSQVSSGGVYEQYF. The CDR3 DNA is TGTGCCAGCAGCCAAGTGTCTAGCGGGGGGGTCTACGAGCAGTACTTC.

This chain connects TRBV4-1 to TRBJ2-7; D possibly corresponds to TRBD2 (6 bases). Germline V gene lookup returns CDR1 MGHRA and CDR2 YSYEKL. V was clipped by 1 base and J by 0 bases, with 13 bases between them. The CDR3 loop spans 16 amino acids. This CDR3 reads CASSQGTGESSYEQYF. DNA of the CDR3: TGCGCCAGCAGCCAAGGAACGGGGGAAAGCTCCTACGAGCAGTACTTC.

This rearrangement joins TRBV5-1 to TRBJ1-1; 7 bases are shared with TRBD1. The CDR3 spans 16 residues. Trimming cost V 4 bases and J 6 bases; bases outside gene matches: 15. From germline, CDR1 is SGHRS and CDR2 YFSETQ. The chain's CDR3 is CASSPEMEGAIPEAFF. CDR3 nucleotide sequence: TGCGCCAGCAGCCCCGAAATGGAGGGGGCAATCCCTGAAGCTTTCTTT.

V gene TRBV5-1 combines with J gene TRBJ1-5, with a weak D call TRBD1 (6 bases). CDR1 and CDR2 (germline): SGHRS, YFSETQ. This CDR3 is 17 amino acids long. V shed 2 bases and J shed 3 bases, with 18 bases lying between them. The CDR3 nucleotides are TGCGCCAGCAGCTTCGCTCTCGACAGGATCCTCAATCAGCCCCAGCATTTT. Amino acid sequence: CASSFALDRILNQPQHF.

V gene TRBV11-2 combines with J gene TRBJ1-5, with D unresolved. The V gene's germline CDR1 is SGHAT and CDR2 FQNNGV. This CDR3 contains 13 residues. The V gene lost 2 bases and the J gene lost 5 bases, with 7 bases spanning the gap. The DNA of the CDR3 is TGTGCCAGCAGCTTAATAACAGATCAGCCCCAGCATTTT. This encodes CASSLITDQPQHF. Combining the CDR3 with reference TRBV11-2 and TRBJ1-5 gives the whole variable domain EAGVAQSPRYKIIEKRQSVAFWCNPISGHATLYWYQQILGQGPKLLIQFQNNGVVDDSQLPKDRFSAERLKGVDSTLKIQPAKLEDSAVYLCASSLITDQPQHFGDGTRLSIL.

The CDR3, as DNA: TGCGCCAGCAGCTTATCCCCGGACAGGGGGCTCTACGAGCAGTACTTC. It translates to CASSLSPDRGLYEQYF. The J gene is TRBJ2-7, the V gene TRBV5-1; 11 bases align to TRBD1. CDR3 length: 16 residues. Germline-derived CDR1 and CDR2 are SGHRS and YFSETQ. The J segment lost 3 bases and the V segment lost 2 bases, leaving 7 bases of the junction unmatched. Complete variable domain (other parts from reference TRBV5-1 and TRBJ2-7): KAGVTQTPRYLIKTRGQQVTLSCSPISGHRSVSWYQQTPGQGLQFLFEYFSETQRNKGNFPGRFSGRQFSNSRSEMNVSTLELGDSALYLCASSLSPDRGLYEQYFGPGTRLTVT.

V usage is TRBV29-1 and J usage is TRBJ1-2, with D unclear. Germline-derived CDR1 and CDR2 are SQVTM and ANQGSEA. The CDR3 consists of 11 residues. V lost 4 bases, J lost 4 bases, and 7 bases lay in between. The CDR3 DNA reads TGCAGCGTTGGACTAAGCTATGGCTACACCTTC. The encoded protein is CSVGLSYGYTF.

The V and J genes are TRBV9 and TRBJ2-7; D is perhaps TRBD1 (5 bases). Germline V CDR1 and CDR2: SGDLS, YYNGEE. V was pared by 3 bases and J by 0 bases, with 13 bases between. The CDR3 is made up of 15 amino acids. CDR3 in DNA: TGTGCCAGCAGCGCTCCAGGGCTGGGCTCCTACGAGCAGTACTTC. It yields the protein CASSAPGLGSYEQYF.

This chain connects TRBV10-3 to TRBJ2-1, with D hard to call. The V end lost 6 bases, the J end lost 7 bases, and 13 bases lay between the germline ends. The germline V gene has CDR1 ENHRY and CDR2 SYGVKD. The CDR3 runs to 13 residues. The DNA of the CDR3 is TGTGCCATCAGCGATCCCCTAGAGAATGAGCAGTTCTTC. This codes for CAISDPLENEQFF.

The chain employs TRBV29-1 and TRBJ2-1, with a possible D match to TRBD2 (6 bases). The CDR3 totals 13 residues. Deletions cut 1 base from V and 6 bases from J, with 10 bases between. CDR1 SQVTM and CDR2 ANQGSEA come from the germline V gene. The chain's CDR3 is CSVEVTGGNEQFF. The CDR3 coding sequence is TGCAGCGTTGAAGTAACCGGGGGCAATGAGCAGTTCTTC.

In this sample, this clone turned up a few times. The genes are TRBV27 and TRBJ1-2; D is uncertain. Germline V gene data show CDR1 as MNHEY and CDR2 as SMNVEV (reference sequence). Trimming removed 8 bases at V and 4 bases at J, with 17 bases between. CDR3 length equals 14 residues. DNA for the CDR3: TGTGCCAGCCGCCAACGGACTGGGCCCTATGGCTACACCTTC. As protein: CASRQRTGPYGYTF.

The V and J genes are TRBV24-1 and TRBJ2-3; D unresolved. Deletions cut 5 bases from V and 5 bases from J, with 4 bases between. CDR3 size: 11 residues. Germline lookup yields CDR1 KGHDR and CDR2 SFDVKD. The DNA for the CDR3 is TGTGCCACCAGTGCGAGAGATACGCAGTATTTT. Translated, it gives CATSARDTQYF.